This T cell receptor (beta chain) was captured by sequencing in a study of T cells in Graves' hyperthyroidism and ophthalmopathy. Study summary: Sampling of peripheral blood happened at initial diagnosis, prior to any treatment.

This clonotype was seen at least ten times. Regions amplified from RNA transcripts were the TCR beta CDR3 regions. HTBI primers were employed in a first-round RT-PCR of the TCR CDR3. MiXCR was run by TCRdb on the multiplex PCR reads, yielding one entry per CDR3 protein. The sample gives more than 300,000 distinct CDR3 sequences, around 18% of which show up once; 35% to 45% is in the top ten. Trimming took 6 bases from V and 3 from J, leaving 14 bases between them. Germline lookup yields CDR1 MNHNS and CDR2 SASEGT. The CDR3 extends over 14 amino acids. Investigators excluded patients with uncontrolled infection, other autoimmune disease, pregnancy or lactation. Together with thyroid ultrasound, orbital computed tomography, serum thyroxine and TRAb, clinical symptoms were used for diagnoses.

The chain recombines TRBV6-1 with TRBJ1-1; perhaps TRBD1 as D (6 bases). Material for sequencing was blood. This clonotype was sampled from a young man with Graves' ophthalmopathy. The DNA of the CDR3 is TGTGCCAGCAGACCCCCAGGGGCGGACACTGAAGCTTTCTTT. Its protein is CASRPPGADTEAFF.